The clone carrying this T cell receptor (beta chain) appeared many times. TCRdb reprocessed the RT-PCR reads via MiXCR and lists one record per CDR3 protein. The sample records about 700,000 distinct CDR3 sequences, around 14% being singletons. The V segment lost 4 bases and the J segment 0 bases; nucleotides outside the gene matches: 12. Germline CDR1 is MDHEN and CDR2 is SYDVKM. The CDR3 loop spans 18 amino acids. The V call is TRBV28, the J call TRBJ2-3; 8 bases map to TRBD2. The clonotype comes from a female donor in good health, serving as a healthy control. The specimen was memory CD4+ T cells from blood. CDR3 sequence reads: CASSSWSGRDYSTDTQYF. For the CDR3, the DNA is TGTGCCAGCAGTTCCTGGAGCGGGAGAGATTATAGCACAGATACGCAGTATTTT.